These 2 T cell receptor beta chains originate from one sample sequenced in a study of CD8+ T cells in alopecia areata. Reverse transcription of extracted RNA yielded cDNA, which provided the sequencing template. Clones were read by immunoSEQ multiplex PCR, and TCRdb kept only the in-frame ones, dropping some. The sample has about 110,000 clones; under 60% are singletons. What was sequenced was NKG2D-low CD8+ T cells sorted from blood. The receptors derive from a human donor with alopecia areata.

This chain connects TRBV6-1 to TRBJ2-3; 10 bases agree with TRBD2. Germline CDR1 is MNHNS and CDR2 is SASEGT. Trimming at V came to 7 bases and at J to 5 bases, leaving 6 bases not matched to a gene. This CDR3 has 14 amino acids. This CDR3 reads CASKLAGVGDTQYF. The DNA for the CDR3 is TGTGCCAGCAAGCTAGCGGGAGTGGGAGATACGCAGTATTTT.

The chain recombines TRBV2 with TRBJ1-1; D is ambiguous. CDR3 length: 14 residues. Between the trimmed V and J ends, which lost 1 base and 1 base, there was a span of 7 bases. Germline V lookup: CDR1 SNHLY, CDR2 FYNNEI. CDR3 coding DNA: TGTGCCAGCAGTGAAGTGACAACGAACACTGAAGCTTTCTTT. The encoded protein is CASSEVTTNTEAFF.